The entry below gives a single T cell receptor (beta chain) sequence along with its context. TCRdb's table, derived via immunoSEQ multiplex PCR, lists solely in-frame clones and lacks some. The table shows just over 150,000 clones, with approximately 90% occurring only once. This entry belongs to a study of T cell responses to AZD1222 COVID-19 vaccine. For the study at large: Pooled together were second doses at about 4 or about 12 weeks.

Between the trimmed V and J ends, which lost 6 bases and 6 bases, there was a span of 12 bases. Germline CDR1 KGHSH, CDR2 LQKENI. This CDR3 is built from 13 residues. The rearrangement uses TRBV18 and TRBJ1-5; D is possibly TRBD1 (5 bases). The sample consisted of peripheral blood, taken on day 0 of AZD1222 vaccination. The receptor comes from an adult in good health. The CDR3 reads CASSSGTGQPQHF. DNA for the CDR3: TGTGCCAGCTCCTCAGGGACGGGTCAGCCCCAGCATTTT.